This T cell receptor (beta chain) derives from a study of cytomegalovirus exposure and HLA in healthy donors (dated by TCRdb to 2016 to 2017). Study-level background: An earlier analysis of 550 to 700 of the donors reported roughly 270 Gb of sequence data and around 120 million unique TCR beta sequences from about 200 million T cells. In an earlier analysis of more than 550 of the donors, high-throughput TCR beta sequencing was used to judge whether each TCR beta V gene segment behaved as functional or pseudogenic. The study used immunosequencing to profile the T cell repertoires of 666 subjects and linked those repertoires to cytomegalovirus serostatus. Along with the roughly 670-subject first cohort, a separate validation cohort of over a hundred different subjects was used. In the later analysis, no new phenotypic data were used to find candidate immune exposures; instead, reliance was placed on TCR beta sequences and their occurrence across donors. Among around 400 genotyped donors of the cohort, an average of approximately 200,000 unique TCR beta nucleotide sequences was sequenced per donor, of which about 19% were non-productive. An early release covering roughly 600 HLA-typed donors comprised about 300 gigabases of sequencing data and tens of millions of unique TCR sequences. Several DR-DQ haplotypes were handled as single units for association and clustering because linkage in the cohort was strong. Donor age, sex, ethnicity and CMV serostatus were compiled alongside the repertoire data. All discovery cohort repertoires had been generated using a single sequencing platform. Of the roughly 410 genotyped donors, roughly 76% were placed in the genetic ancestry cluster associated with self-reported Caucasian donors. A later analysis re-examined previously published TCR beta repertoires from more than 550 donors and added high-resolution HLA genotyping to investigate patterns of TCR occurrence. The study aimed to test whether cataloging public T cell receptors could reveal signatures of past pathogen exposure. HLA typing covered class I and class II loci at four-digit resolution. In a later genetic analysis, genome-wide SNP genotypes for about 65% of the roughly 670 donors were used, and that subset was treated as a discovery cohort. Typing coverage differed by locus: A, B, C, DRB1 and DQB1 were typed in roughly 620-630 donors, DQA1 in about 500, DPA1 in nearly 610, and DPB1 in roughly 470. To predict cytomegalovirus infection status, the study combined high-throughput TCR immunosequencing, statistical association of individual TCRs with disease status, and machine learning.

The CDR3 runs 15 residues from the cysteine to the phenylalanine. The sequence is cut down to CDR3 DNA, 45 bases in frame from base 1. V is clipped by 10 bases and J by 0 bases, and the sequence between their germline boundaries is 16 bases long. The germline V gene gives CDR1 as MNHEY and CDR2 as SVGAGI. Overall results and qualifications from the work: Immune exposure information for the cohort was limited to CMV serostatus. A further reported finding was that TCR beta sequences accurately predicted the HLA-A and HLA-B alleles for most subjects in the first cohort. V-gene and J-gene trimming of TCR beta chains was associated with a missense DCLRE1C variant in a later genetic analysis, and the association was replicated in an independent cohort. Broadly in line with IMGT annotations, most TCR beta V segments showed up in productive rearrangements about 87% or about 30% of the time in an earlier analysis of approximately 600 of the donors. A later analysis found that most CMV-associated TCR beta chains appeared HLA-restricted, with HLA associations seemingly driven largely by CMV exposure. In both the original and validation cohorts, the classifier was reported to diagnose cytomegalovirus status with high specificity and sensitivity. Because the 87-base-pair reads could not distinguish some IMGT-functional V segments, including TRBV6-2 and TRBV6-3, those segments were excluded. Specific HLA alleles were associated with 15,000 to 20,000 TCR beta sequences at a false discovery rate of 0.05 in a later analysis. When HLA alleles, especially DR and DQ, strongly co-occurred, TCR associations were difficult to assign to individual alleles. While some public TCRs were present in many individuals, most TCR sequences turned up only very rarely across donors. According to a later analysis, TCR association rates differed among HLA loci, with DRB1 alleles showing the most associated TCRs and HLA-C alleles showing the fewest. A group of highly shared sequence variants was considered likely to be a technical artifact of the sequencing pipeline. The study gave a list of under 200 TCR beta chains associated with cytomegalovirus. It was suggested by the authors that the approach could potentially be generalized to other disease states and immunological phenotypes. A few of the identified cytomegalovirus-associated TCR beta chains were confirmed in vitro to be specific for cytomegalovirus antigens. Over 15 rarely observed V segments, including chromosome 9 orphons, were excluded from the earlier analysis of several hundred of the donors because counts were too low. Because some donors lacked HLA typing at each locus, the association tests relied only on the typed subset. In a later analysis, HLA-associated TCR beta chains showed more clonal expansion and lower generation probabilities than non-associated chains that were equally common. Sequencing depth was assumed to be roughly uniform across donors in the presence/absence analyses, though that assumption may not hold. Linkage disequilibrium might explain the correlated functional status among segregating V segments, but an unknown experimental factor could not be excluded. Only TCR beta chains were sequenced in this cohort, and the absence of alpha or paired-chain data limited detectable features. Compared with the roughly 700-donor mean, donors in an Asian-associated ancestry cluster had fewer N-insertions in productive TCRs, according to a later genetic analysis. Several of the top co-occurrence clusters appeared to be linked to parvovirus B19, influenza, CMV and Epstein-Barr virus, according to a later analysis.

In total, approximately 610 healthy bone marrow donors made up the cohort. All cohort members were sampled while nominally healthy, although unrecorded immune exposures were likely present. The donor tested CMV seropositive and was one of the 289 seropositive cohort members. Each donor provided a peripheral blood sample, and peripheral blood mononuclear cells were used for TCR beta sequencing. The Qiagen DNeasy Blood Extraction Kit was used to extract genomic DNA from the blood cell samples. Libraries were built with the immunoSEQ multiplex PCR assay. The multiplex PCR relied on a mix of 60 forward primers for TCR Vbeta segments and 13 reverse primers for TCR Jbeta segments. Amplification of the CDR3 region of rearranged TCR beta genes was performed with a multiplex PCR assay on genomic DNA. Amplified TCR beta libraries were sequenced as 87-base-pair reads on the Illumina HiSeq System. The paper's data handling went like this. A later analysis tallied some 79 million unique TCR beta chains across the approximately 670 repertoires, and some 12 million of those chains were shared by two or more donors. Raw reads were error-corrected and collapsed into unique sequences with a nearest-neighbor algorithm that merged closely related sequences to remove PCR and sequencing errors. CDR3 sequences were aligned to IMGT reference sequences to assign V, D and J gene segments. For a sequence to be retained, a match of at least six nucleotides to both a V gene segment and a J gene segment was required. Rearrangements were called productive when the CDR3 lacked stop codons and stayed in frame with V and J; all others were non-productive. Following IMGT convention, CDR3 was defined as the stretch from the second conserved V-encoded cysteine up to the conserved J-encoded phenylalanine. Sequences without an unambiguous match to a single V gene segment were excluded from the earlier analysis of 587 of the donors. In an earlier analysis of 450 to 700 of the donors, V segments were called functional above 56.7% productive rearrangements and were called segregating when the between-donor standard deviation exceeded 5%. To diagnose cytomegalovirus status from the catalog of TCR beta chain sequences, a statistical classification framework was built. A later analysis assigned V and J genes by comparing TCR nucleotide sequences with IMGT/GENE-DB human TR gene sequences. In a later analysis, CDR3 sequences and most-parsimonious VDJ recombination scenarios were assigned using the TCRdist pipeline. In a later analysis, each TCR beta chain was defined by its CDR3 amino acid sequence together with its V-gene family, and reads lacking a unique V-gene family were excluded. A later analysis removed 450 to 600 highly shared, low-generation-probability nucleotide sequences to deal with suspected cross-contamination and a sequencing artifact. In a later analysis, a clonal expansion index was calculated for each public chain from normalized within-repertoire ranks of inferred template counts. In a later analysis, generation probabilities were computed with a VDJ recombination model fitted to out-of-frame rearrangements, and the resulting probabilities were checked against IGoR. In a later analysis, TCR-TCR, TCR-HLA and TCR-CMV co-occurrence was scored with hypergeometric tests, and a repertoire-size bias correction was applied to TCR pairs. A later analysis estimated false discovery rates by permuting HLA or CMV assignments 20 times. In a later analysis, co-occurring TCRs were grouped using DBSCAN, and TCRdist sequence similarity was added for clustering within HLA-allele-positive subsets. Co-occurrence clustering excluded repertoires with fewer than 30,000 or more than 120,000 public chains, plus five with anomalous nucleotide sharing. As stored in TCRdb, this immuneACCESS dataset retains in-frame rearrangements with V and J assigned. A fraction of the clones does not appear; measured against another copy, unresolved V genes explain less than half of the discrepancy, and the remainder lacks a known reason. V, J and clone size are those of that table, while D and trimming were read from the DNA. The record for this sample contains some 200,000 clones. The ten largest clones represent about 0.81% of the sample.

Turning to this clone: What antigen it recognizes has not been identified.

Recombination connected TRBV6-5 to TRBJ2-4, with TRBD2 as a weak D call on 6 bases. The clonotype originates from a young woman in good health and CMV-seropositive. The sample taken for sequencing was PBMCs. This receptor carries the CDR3 CATRDGGVAKNIQYF. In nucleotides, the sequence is TGTGCCACCCGGGACGGGGGTGTAGCCAAAAACATTCAGTACTTC.